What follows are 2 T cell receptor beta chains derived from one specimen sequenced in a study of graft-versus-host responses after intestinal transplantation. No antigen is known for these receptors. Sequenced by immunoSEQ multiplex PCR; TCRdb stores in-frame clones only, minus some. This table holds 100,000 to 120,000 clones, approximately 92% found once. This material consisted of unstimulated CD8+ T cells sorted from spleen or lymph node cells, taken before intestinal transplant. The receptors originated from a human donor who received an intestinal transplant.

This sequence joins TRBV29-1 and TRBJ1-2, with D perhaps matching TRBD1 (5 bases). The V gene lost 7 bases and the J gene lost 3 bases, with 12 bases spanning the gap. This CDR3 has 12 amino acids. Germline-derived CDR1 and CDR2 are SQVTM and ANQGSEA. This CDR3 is CSDYRDYYGYTF. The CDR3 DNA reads TGCAGCGATTACCGGGACTACTATGGCTACACCTTC.

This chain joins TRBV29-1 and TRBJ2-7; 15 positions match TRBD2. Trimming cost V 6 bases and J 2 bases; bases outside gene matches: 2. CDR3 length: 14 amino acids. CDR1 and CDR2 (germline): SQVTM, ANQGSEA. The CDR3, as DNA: TGCAGCGTAGGGACTAGCGGGGGGACCTACGAGCAGTACTTC. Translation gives CSVGTSGGTYEQYF.